Listed here are 15 T cell receptor beta chains from one sample, sequenced in a study of blood T cell repertoires in COVID-19. Clones were sequenced by immunoSEQ multiplex PCR, and TCRdb holds only the in-frame ones, with some missing. The table records more than 200,000 clones, approximately 86% of them present only once. Sequencing was performed on peripheral blood. The receptor set was obtained from a young man with active or convalescent COVID-19.

The gene calls are TRBV5-6 and TRBJ1-1, with a weak D call TRBD1 (6 bases). From germline, CDR1 is SGHDT and CDR2 YYEEEE. This CDR3 spans 15 amino acids. Between the trimmed V and J ends, which lost 4 bases and 6 bases, there was a span of 19 bases. DNA for the CDR3: TGTGCCAGCAGCAGACTACAGGGCCAAACTCCTGAAGCTTTCTTT. Translated, it gives CASSRLQGQTPEAFF.

This chain joins TRBV2 and TRBJ2-5; D may be TRBD2 (5 bases). This CDR3 comprises 14 residues. Germline V gene data show CDR1 as SNHLY and CDR2 as FYNNEI. The ends were cut back, 2 bases at V and 5 bases at J, with 12 bases in the middle. The CDR3 sequence: CASSELASWETQYF. The CDR3 bases are TGTGCCAGCAGTGAATTGGCTAGCTGGGAGACCCAGTACTTC.

The chain uses TRBV4-2 and TRBJ1-5, with 8 bases lining up with TRBD1. The germline gives CDR1 LGHNA, CDR2 YNFKEQ. The CDR3 runs 16 residues. V shed 2 bases and J 5 bases; nucleotides not matched to a gene: 8. Here the CDR3 DNA reads TGTGCCAGCAGCCAACTAACAGGGGGTACGTATCAGCCCCAGCATTTT. This gives the protein CASSQLTGGTYQPQHF.

This clone showed up just once. The V and J genes are TRBV29-1 and TRBJ2-3; D remains ambiguous. The V and J ends lost 4 bases and 2 bases respectively, with 10 bases between them. Germline CDR1 and CDR2: SQVTM and ANQGSEA. CDR3 length equals 13 residues. The DNA of the CDR3 is TGCAGCGTTGCCCTGGTGGCCACAGATACGCAGTATTTT. This gives the protein CSVALVATDTQYF.

There are a few counts of this clone. The chain couples TRBV7-9 to TRBJ1-2; D is unclear. Trimming removed 3 bases at V and 10 bases at J, with 12 bases between. The germline gives CDR1 SEHNR, CDR2 FQNEAQ (reference sequence). The CDR3 is 12 amino acids. The CDR3 here is CASSFGTYVYTF. CDR3 sequence (DNA): TGTGCCAGCAGCTTTGGCACGTACGTCTACACCTTC. The full variable domain, rest sourced from reference TRBV7-9 and TRBJ1-2, is DTGVSQNPRHKITKRGQNVTFRCDPISEHNRLYWYRQTLGQGPEFLTYFQNEAQLEKSRLLSDRFSAERPKGSFSTLEIQRTEQGDSAMYLCASSFGTYVYTFGSGTRLTVV.

The chain carries TRBV18 and TRBJ1-5; 10 bases line up with TRBD1. J gave up 5 bases and V 6 bases, and 4 bases lay outside the gene matches. The CDR3 contains 14 residues. Germline V CDR1 and CDR2: KGHSH, LQKENI. CDR3 amino acids: CASSLGTGDQPQHF. The CDR3 DNA follows: TGTGCCAGCTCCCTTGGGACAGGGGATCAGCCCCAGCATTTT.

The CDR3 spells CASSPLGQGANGYTF. CDR3 nucleotides: TGCGCCAGCAGCCCTTTAGGACAGGGCGCTAATGGCTACACCTTC. The rearrangement uses TRBV4-3 and TRBJ1-2; 8 bases align to TRBD1. The CDR3 runs 15 residues. CDR1 is LGHNA, CDR2 YSLEER, per germline. Unmatched junction bases numbered 10, after V lost 4 bases and J lost 6 bases.

This clone was picked up a small number of times. The chain joins TRBV7-6 to TRBJ2-2, with TRBD1 matching over 10 bases. This CDR3 region has 18 residues. V dropped 1 base and J dropped 0; count of bases not matched to a gene: 5. Germline V gives CDR1 SGHVS, CDR2 FNYEAQ. As DNA, the CDR3 is TGTGCCAGCAGCTTAGAACAGGGACAGGGGCCGAACACCGGGGAGCTGTTTTTT. Protein product: CASSLEQGQGPNTGELFF.

The chain carries TRBV5-1 and TRBJ2-7, with 10 bases fitting TRBD2. CDR1 and CDR2 (germline): SGHRS, YFSETQ. This CDR3 has 14 amino acids. V lost 3 bases, J lost 2 bases, and 2 bases stayed unmatched. CDR3 bases: TGCGCCAGCAGCTCGAGCGGGGGGGCCTACGAGCAGTACTTC. Protein sequence: CASSSSGGAYEQYF.

This chain links TRBV18 with TRBJ2-3; TRBD2 aligns across 9 bases. The CDR3 contains 16 residues. Germline CDR1 is KGHSH and CDR2 is LQKENI. V trimming: 1 base; J trimming: 2 bases; junction bases outside the gene matches: 4. This CDR3 reads CASSPRIAGDTDTQYF. The CDR3 DNA sequence: TGTGCCAGCTCACCACGGATAGCGGGGGACACAGATACGCAGTATTTT. Drawing the rest from reference TRBV18 and TRBJ2-3, the complete variable domain is NAGVMQNPRHLVRRRGQEARLRCSPMKGHSHVYWYRQLPEEGLKFMVYLQKENIIDESGMPKERFSAEFPKEGPSILRIQQVVRGDSAAYFCASSPRIAGDTDTQYFGPGTRLTVL.

V is TRBV5-1 and J is TRBJ2-3; 13 bases are shared with TRBD2. Per germline, CDR1 SGHRS and CDR2 YFSETQ. V lost 7 bases, J lost 3 bases, and 8 bases stayed unmatched. CDR3 length: 16 residues. The CDR3 DNA is TGCGCCAGCCGCGAAAGACTAGCGGGGGGTACAGATACGCAGTATTTT. Protein sequence: CASRERLAGGTDTQYF.

The chain combines TRBV5-1 with TRBJ2-2; 7 bases line up with TRBD1. The CDR3 sequence is 16 residues long. The germline CDR1 and CDR2 sequences are SGHRS and YFSETQ. The trim removed 2 bases at V and 0 bases at J, leaving 4 bases unmatched. This CDR3 is CASSFLGTANTGELFF. CDR3 in DNA: TGCGCCAGCAGCTTTCTGGGGACAGCGAACACCGGGGAGCTGTTTTTT.

In its sample, this clone was seen a few times. The chain is built from TRBV6-5 and TRBJ2-5, with D possibly being TRBD1 (7 bases). The CDR3 sequence is 13 residues long. Per the germline V gene, CDR1 is MNHEY and CDR2 is SVGAGI. Trimming stripped 9 bases from V and 2 bases from J, with 13 bases between. The DNA for the CDR3 is TGTGCCAGGGAGGGACAGTCTCAAGAGACCCAGTACTTC. Its translation is CAREGQSQETQYF.

The chain employs TRBV19 and TRBJ2-7, with D maybe TRBD2 (7 bases). Germline V gene sequence: CDR1 LNHDA, CDR2 SQIVND (reference sequence). The length of the CDR3 is 14 residues. The V end was cut by 4 bases, the J end by 4 bases, with 14 bases between. CDR3 residues: CASSTRGGDYEQYF. CDR3 nucleotides: TGTGCCAGTAGTACGAGGGGGGGCGATTACGAGCAGTACTTC.

Here the CDR3 DNA reads TGTGCCAGCATTTCAGGCTTAGGTGGCTACACCTTC. It codes for CASISGLGGYTF. The genes are TRBV6-6 and TRBJ1-2; D is unclear. Germline V lookup: CDR1 MNHNY, CDR2 SVGAGI (reference sequence). V dropped 7 bases and J dropped 7 bases, with 13 bases sitting between them. There are 12 residues in the CDR3.